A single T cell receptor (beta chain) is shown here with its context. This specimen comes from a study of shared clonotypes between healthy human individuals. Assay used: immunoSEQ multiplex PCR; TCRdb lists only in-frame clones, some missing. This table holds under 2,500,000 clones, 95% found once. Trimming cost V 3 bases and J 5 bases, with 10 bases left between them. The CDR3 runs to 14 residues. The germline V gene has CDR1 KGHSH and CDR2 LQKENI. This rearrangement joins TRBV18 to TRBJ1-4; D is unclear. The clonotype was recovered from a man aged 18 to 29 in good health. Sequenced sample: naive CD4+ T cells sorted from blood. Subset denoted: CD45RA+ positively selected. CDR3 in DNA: TGTGCCAGCTCACCCGGGATTCAAAATGAAAAACTGTTTTTT. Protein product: CASSPGIQNEKLFF.